Described below is a single TCR beta chain sequence and its context. The data are from a study of blood T cell repertoires in COVID-19. Whole-study context: Spain, Italy and the United States supplied samples that represented acute and convalescent COVID-19. Sample material is recorded as cDNA or gDNA derived from T cells, B-cell-depleted T cells, or PBMCs.

The CDR3 has 14 amino acids. Per germline, CDR1 LNHDA and CDR2 SQIVND (reference sequence). The ends were cut back, 5 bases at V and 4 bases at J, with 14 bases in the middle. Assay: immunoSEQ multiplex PCR; the TCRdb copy retains only in-frame clones and omits some. Of tens of thousands of clones in the sample, about 87% were seen once. This chain connects TRBV19 to TRBJ2-5, with D possibly matching TRBD1 (6 bases). Sequenced sample: peripheral blood. This sequence was found in a human donor in a cohort sampled during active COVID-19. DNA for the CDR3: TGTGCCAGTAGTCTCCGACAGGCTCGAGAGACCCAGTACTTC. Protein product: CASSLRQARETQYF.